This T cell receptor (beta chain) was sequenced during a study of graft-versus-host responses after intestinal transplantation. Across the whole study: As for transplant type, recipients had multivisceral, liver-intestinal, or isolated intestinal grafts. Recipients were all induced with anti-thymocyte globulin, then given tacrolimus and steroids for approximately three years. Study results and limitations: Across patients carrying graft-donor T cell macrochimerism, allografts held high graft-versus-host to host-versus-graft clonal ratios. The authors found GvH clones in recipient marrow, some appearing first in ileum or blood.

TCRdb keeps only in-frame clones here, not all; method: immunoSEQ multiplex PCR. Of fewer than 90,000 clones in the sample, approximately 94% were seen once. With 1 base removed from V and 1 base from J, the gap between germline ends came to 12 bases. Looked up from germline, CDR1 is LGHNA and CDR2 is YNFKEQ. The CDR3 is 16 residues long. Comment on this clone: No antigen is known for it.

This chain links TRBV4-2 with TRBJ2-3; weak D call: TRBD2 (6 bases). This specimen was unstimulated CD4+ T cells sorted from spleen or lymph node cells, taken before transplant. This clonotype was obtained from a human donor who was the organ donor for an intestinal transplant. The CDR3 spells CASSQVGPSGTDTQYF. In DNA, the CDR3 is TGTGCCAGCAGCCAAGTAGGGCCTAGCGGCACAGATACGCAGTATTTT.